The source of this T cell receptor beta chain is a study of a mutant IDH1 vaccine in newly diagnosed glioma. As for the study in general: Treated patients, averaging approximately 40 years, were around 62% male and roughly 38% female. Patients had received radiotherapy, temozolomide, or both previously, most receiving both.

Germline assignment: CDR1 MNHNS and CDR2 SASEGT. The CDR3 is 15 residues long. With 4 bases clipped from V and 6 bases from J, the junction kept 4 bases outside the gene matches. Method: immunoSEQ multiplex PCR; TCRdb's copy keeps in-frame clones and lacks some. The table has roughly 86,000 clones, roughly 75% seen once. Study-wide points: There seemed to be no relation between pseudoprogression and changes in top peripheral T cell clonotypes. It was roughly 93% of patients that developed vaccine-induced immune responses.

Time point reported: baseline, week 1 (first vaccination visit). Sample treatment: pre-vaccination baseline after standard-of-care therapy. With respect to this clone: The antigen is not known.

The receptor was derived from a middle-aged man with glioma. The genes are TRBV6-1 and TRBJ2-1; 12 bases are a match to TRBD2. This specimen was PBMCs, taken from a glioma patient treated with radiotherapy, temozolomide or both. The chain's CDR3 is CASSGLAGAINEQFF. The CDR3 DNA reads as TGTGCCAGCAGTGGACTAGCGGGGGCCATCAATGAGCAGTTCTTC.